This TCR beta chain was captured by sequencing in a study of read filtering for tumor transcriptome and immune sequencing. The V gene lost 2 bases and the J gene lost 5 bases, with 16 bases spanning the gap. This CDR3 has 16 amino acids. The germline CDR1 and CDR2 sequences are LGHDT and YNNKEL (reference sequence). This clonotype was observed many times. Molecular barcoded adaptors covering alpha/delta and beta/gamma chains were used on 400 ng RNA. TCRdb reanalysed the reads using MiXCR and keeps one entry per CDR3 protein. The sample records 100,000 to 150,000 distinct CDR3 sequences, about an eighth being singletons.

The chain joins TRBV3-1 to TRBJ2-1, with a tentative D call TRBD2 (5 bases). Sequencing input: a population of CD138-negative cells sorted from bone marrow. The clonotype was recovered from a donor aged 40 or older with multiple myeloma. CDR3 DNA: TGTGCCAGCAGCCAATGGTTGAGCGGACCGAACAATGAGCAGTTCTTC. It translates to CASSQWLSGPNNEQFF.